This entry describes one T cell receptor beta chain. Its binding antigen is unknown. Base quality data are lacking; no much larger clone is found one base away. Library creation used the immunoSEQ multiplex PCR assay. TCRdb took over this immuneACCESS table, retaining in-frame rearrangements with V and J assigned. Such tables are incomplete; in checked studies, under half of the missing clones stem from an unresolved V gene, and the remainder is unexplained. Counted in this sample were around 55,000 clones; approximately 94% of them appeared once. The ten largest clones take up 3% to 3.5% of the sample. CDR1 and CDR2 are read off the germline V gene (reference sequence) as SGHNT and YYREEE. V ends up 2 bases short and J 4 bases short, with an unmatched junction base count of 1. Measured from the cysteine to the phenylalanine, the CDR3 is 14 residues long. Just CDR3 DNA is preserved here, 42 bases in frame from base 1.

This entry is derived from a study of T cell changes during pregnancy in multiple sclerosis (dated by TCRdb to between 2017 and 2020). With respect to the entire study: Changes in the T cell repertoire over the course of pregnancy were examined in this study in women with multiple sclerosis.

Here the chain combines TRBV5-4 and TRBJ1-2, with 11 middle bases fitting TRBD1. Sequencing was performed on CD8+ T cells from peripheral blood mononuclear cells, taken in the third trimester of pregnancy. The receptor was derived from a female donor with multiple sclerosis, enrolled in a pregnancy study. The CDR3: CASSLGTGGYGYTF. The nucleotide sequence reads TGTGCCAGCAGCTTAGGGACAGGGGGCTATGGCTACACCTTC.